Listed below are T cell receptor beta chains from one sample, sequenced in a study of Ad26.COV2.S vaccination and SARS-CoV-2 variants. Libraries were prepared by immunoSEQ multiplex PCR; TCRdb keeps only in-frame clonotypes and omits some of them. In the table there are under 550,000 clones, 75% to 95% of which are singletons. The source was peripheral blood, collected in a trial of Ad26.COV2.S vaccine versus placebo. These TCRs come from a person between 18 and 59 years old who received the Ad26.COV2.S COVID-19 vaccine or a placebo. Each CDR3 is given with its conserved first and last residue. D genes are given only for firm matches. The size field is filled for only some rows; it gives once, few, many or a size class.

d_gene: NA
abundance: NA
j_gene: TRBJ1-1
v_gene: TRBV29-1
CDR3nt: TGCAGCGTTGTGGGCGGCGGGGACTGGGCTTTCTTT
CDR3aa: CSVVGGGDWAFF

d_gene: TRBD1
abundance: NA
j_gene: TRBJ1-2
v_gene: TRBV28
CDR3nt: TGTGCCAGCAGTTCCGGACAGGGCTCTTATGGCTACACCTTC
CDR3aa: CASSSGQGSYGYTF

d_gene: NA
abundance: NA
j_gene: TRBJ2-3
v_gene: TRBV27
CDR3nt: TGTGCCAGCAGTTTATCGGGGGCAGGCGCAGATACGCAGTATTTT
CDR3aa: CASSLSGAGADTQYF

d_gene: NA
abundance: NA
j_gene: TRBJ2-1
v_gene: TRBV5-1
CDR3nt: TGCGCCAGCAGCGACCTGAGAGGATACAATGAGCAGTTCTTC
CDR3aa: CASSDLRGYNEQFF

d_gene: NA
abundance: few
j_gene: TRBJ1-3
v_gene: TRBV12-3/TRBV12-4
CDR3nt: TGTGCCAGCAGTTTAAATGACCGGGACACCATATATTTT
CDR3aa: CASSLNDRDTIYF

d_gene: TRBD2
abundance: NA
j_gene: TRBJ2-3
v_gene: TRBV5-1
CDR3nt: TGCGCCAGCAGCCGGGCGGGTAGCGGGAGAGCAGATACGCAGTATTTT
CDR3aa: CASSRAGSGRADTQYF

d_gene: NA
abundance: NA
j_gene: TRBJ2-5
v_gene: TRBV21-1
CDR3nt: TGTGCCAGCAGCCAGAGACTAGCGGGAGGGCACGAGACCCAGTACTTC
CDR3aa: CASSQRLAGGHETQYF

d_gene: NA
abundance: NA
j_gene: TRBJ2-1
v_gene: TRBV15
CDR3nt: TGTGCCACCAGGAGAGGTCCAGGGGAAGATTACAATGAGCATTGGCAGTTCTTC
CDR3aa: CATRRGPGEDYNEHWQFF

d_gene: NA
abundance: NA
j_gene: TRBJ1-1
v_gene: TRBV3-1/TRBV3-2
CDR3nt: TGTGCCAGTGGTATGAACACTGAAGCTTTCTTT
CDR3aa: CASGMNTEAFF

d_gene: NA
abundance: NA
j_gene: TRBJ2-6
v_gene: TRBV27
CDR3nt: TGTGCCAGCAGTTTATTAGGACTCGGAGACTCTGGGGCCAACGTCCTGACTTTC
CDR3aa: CASSLLGLGDSGANVLTF

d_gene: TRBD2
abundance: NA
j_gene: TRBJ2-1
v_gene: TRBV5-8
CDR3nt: TGTGCCAGCAGCATACTAGCGGGAGGGTCGATTGAGCAGTTCTTC
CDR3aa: CASSILAGGSIEQFF

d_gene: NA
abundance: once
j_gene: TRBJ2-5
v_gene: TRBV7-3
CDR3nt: TGTGCCAGCAGCGAGGGACGGCAAGAGACCCAGTACTTC
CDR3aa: CASSEGRQETQYF

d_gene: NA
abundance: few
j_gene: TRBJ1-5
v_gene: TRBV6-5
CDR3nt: TGTGCCAGCAAGGACGGAAATAGCAATCAGCCCCAGCATTTT
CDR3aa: CASKDGNSNQPQHF

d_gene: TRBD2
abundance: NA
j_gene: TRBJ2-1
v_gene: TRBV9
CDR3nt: TGTGCCAGCAGCGTAGGGCTAGCGGAGTACAATGAGCAGTTCTTC
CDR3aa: CASSVGLAEYNEQFF

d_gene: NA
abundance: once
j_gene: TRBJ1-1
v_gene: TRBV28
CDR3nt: TGTGCCAGCAGGCTCCAGGGAGAGTCGGTGCGAGCTTTCTTT
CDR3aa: CASRLQGESVRAFF